These 14 T cell receptor beta chains were sequenced from one sample in a study of technical replicates of blood from several donors. The method was immunoSEQ multiplex PCR; TCRdb's version includes in-frame clones alone and lacks a portion of them. The data hold tens of thousands of clones, with 90% observed a single time. Sequencing was carried out using PBMCs. The source is a human donor in good health. Some clones in this sample may be carry-over from other donors' samples.

The chain joins TRBV7-2 to TRBJ2-1, with 13 bases identical to TRBD2. Germline CDR1 is SGHTA and CDR2 is FQGNSA. The CDR3 loop spans 19 amino acids. The V segment lost 5 bases and the J segment 5 bases; nucleotides outside the gene matches: 15. The CDR3 DNA follows: TGTGCCAGCAGCCTGCAACCGAAGACTAGCGGGAGGCTAAACAATGAGCAGTTCTTC. Its protein product is CASSLQPKTSGRLNNEQFF.

The V and J genes are TRBV4-1 and TRBJ1-4, with 7 bases lining up with TRBD1. In germline, CDR1 is MGHRA, CDR2 YSYEKL. The CDR3 extends over 16 amino acids. The V segment lost 0 bases and the J segment 4 bases; nucleotides outside the gene matches: 5. CDR3 in DNA: TGCGCCAGCAGCCAAGATGAGGGGGCCCTTAATGAAAAACTGTTTTTT. It is translated as CASSQDEGALNEKLFF.

The chain recombines TRBV6-1 with TRBJ1-5; tentative D call: TRBD1 (5 bases). Germline CDR1 is MNHNS and CDR2 is SASEGT. The CDR3 is 15 amino acids. Deletions cut 8 bases from V and 6 bases from J, with 20 bases between. CDR3 bases: TGTGCCAGCCTCCCGGGAGGGCAGGGCCTTCAGCCCCAGCATTTT. Protein: CASLPGGQGLQPQHF.

This chain joins TRBV7-2 and TRBJ1-1; D is possibly TRBD1 (5 bases). V gave up 3 bases and J gave up 1 base, with 9 bases separating them. From germline, CDR1 is SGHTA and CDR2 FQGNSA. The CDR3 is made up of 14 amino acids. CDR3 DNA sequence: TGTGCCAGCAGCTTCGGGGGGGGGAACACTGAAGCTTTCTTT. Amino acids: CASSFGGGNTEAFF. The whole variable domain, filled in from reference TRBV7-2 and TRBJ1-1, reads GAGVSQSPSNKVTEKGKDVELRCDPISGHTALYWYRQSLGQGLEFLIYFQGNSAPDKSGLPSDRFSAERTGGSVSTLTIQRTQQEDSAVYLCASSFGGGNTEAFFGQGTRLTVV.

The V and J genes are TRBV5-1 and TRBJ2-5, with 11 bases aligning to TRBD2. The CDR3 is 16 residues long. V shed 0 bases and J 10 bases; nucleotides not matched to a gene: 11. Germline V CDR1 and CDR2: SGHRS, YFSETQ. The CDR3 loop reads CASSLAEVSGGGFQYF. The CDR3 region has the DNA TGCGCCAGCAGCTTGGCCGAAGTTAGCGGGGGGGGCTTCCAGTACTTC. The entire variable domain, with the rest obtained from reference TRBV5-1 and TRBJ2-5, is as follows: KAGVTQTPRYLIKTRGQQVTLSCSPISGHRSVSWYQQTPGQGLQFLFEYFSETQRNKGNFPGRFSGRQFSNSRSEMNVSTLELGDSALYLCASSLAEVSGGGFQYFGPGTRLLVL.

The V call is TRBV19, the J call TRBJ1-4; D remains ambiguous. CDR1 LNHDA and CDR2 SQIVND come from the germline V gene (reference sequence). The CDR3 consists of 16 residues. V was cut by 0 bases and J by 4 bases, with 12 bases left in between. The CDR3 protein is CASSIEGTAFNEKLFF. The DNA for the CDR3 is TGTGCCAGTAGTATAGAAGGTACAGCCTTTAATGAAAAACTGTTTTTT.

In this sample, this clone turned up once. The chain has TRBV6-5 and TRBJ2-5; D uncertain. Deletions cut 6 bases from V and 5 bases from J, with 13 bases between. Germline V gives CDR1 MNHEY, CDR2 SVGAGI. The CDR3 loop spans 13 amino acids. CDR3 region: CASSPAQFETQYF. CDR3 coding DNA: TGTGCCAGCAGCCCTGCCCAGTTTGAGACCCAGTACTTC.

The chain combines TRBV12-5 with TRBJ2-7; the D is unclear. The CDR3 runs 15 residues. V lost 2 bases, J lost 2 bases, and 13 bases lay in between. Germline assignment: CDR1 LGHNT and CDR2 FRNRAP. The CDR3 region has the DNA TGTGCTAGTGGTTTGCCGTCCGCCAGGACCTACGAGCAGTACTTC. Amino acids: CASGLPSARTYEQYF. The full variable domain, in which reference TRBV12-5 and TRBJ2-7 provide the parts outside the CDR3, is DARVTQTPRHKVTEMGQEVTMRCQPILGHNTVFWYRQTMMQGLELLAYFRNRAPLDDSGMPKDRFSAEMPDATLATLKIQPSEPRDSAVYFCASGLPSARTYEQYFGPGTRLTVT.

The rearrangement uses TRBV4-1 and TRBJ2-7, with 8 bases fitting TRBD2. V was clipped by 0 bases and J by 3 bases; unmatched bases: 4. CDR1 is MGHRA and CDR2 is YSYEKL in the germline V gene. The CDR3 covers 15 residues. CDR3: CASSQDAGGYYEQYF. DNA of the CDR3: TGCGCCAGCAGCCAAGATGCGGGGGGCTACTACGAGCAGTACTTC.

The chain links TRBV4-3 to TRBJ1-6; D is uncertain. V was clipped by 6 bases and J by 9 bases, with 12 bases between them. The CDR3 extends over 13 amino acids. Per the germline V gene, CDR1 is LGHNA and CDR2 is YSLEER. CDR3: CASRKGGISPLHF. In nucleotides, the CDR3 is TGCGCCAGCAGAAAAGGCGGAATTTCACCCCTCCACTTT.

DNA of the CDR3: TGTGCCAGCAGCCCCCCAGGCGCGAACACCGGGGAGCTGTTTTTT. This gives the protein CASSPPGANTGELFF. The chain is built from TRBV7-8 and TRBJ2-2; D gene ambiguous. The CDR3 is 15 residues long. Germline V gene data show CDR1 as SGHVS and CDR2 as FQNEAQ. Deletions cut 5 bases from V and 0 bases from J, with 10 bases between.

V gene TRBV6-5 combines with J gene TRBJ2-7; no clear D gene. The CDR3 covers 13 residues. Germline V gene sequence: CDR1 MNHEY, CDR2 SVGAGI. With 5 bases removed from V and 0 bases from J, the gap between germline ends came to 8 bases. CDR3 residues: CASSPHGSYEQYF. CDR3 coding DNA: TGTGCCAGCAGTCCACATGGCTCCTACGAGCAGTACTTC.

This clone is labeled as medium-sized. The chain employs TRBV6-5 and TRBJ1-1; D possibly corresponds to TRBD1 (6 bases). Germline values: CDR1 MNHEY, CDR2 SVGAGI. V shed 4 bases and J shed 7 bases, with 7 bases lying between them. The CDR3 has 11 residues. CDR3: CASSWGREAFF. CDR3 DNA: TGTGCCAGCAGTTGGGGGCGTGAAGCTTTCTTT.

For this clone: A read error may account for a junction end that differs from germline. The chain has TRBV7-7 and TRBJ2-1, with D uncertain. Germline CDR1 and CDR2: SSHAT and FNYEAQ (reference sequence). The length of the CDR3 is 14 residues. The CDR3 nucleotides are TGTGCCAGCAGCTATGACTTGTCCTCCAATGAGCAGTTCTTC. Translation gives CASSYDLSSNEQFF.